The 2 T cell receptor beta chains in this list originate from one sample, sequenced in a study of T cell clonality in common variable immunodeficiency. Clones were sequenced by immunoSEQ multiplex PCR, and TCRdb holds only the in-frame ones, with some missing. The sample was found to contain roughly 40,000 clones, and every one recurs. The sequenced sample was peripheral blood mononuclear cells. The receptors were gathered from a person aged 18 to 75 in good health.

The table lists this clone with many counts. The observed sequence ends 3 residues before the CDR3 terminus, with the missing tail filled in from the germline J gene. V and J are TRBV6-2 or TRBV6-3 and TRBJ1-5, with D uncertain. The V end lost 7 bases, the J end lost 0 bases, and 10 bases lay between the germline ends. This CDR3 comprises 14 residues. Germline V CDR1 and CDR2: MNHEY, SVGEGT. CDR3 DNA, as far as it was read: TGTGCCAGCACCGAACAGTATAGCAATCAGCCC. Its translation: CASTEQYSNQP. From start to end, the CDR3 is CASTEQYSNQPQHF.

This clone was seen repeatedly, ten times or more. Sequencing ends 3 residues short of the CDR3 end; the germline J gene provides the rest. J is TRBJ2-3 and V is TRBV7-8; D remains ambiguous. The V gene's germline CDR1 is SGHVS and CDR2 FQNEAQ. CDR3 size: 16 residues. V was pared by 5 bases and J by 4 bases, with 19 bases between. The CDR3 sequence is CASSGKQGPASDTQYF. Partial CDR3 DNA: TGTGCCAGCAGCGGCAAACAAGGGCCTGCTTCAGATACG. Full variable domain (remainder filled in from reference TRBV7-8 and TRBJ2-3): GAGVSQSPRYKVAKRGQDVALRCDPISGHVSLFWYQQALGQGPEFLTYFQNEAQLDKSGLPSDRFFAERPEGSVSTLKIQRTQQEDSAVYLCASSGKQGPASDTQYFGPGTRLTVL.